Listed below are T cell receptor beta chains from one sample, sequenced in a study of radiation and T cells in renal cell carcinoma. The table came from immunoSEQ multiplex PCR; TCRdb's copy has only in-frame clones and leaves some out. The sample records roughly 120,000 clones, roughly 77% being singletons. Sample: blood, taken from a patient whose treatment included radiotherapy and nephrectomy. The source of these receptors is a woman aged 60 to 75 with renal cell carcinoma. CDR3s include the opening cysteine and the closing phenylalanine or tryptophan. D genes are given only for firm matches. Clone sizes are given selectively: once, few, many, or a class where the clone is expanded.

>NA|TRBJ2-5|TRBV29-1|NA
CSARDNRQETQYF
TGCAGCGCCCGGGACAACCGTCAAGAGACCCAGTACTTC
>NA|TRBJ1-4|TRBV28|NA
CASSGLSGGEKLFF
TGTGCCAGCAGTGGTCTCTCCGGAGGGGAAAAACTGTTTTTT
>NA|TRBJ1-3|TRBV6-6|NA
CASSYEGNTIYF
TGTGCCAGCAGTTACGAAGGAAACACCATATATTTT
>NA|TRBJ1-1|TRBV9|NA
CASSVTPRVGNTEAFF
TGTGCCAGCAGCGTCACCCCTAGGGTCGGGAACACTGAAGCTTTCTTT
>NA|TRBJ1-5|TRBV6-1|NA
CASSELQALAQPQHF
TGTGCCAGCAGTGAATTGCAGGCGCTCGCTCAGCCCCAGCATTTT
>NA|TRBJ1-2|TRBV19|few
CASSIAFDRINGYTF
TGTGCCAGTAGTATAGCCTTCGACAGGATTAATGGCTACACCTTC
>NA|TRBJ2-7|TRBV7-9|NA
CASNFQTYEQYF
TGTGCCAGCAACTTCCAGACCTACGAGCAGTACTTC
>TRBD1|TRBJ2-4|TRBV5-5|NA
CASSLRSGQGNIQYF
TGTGCCAGCAGCTTGAGGTCGGGACAGGGGAACATTCAGTACTTC
>TRBD1|TRBJ1-2|TRBV4-3|NA
CASSQGTGGSGYTF
TGCGCCAGCAGCCAAGGGACAGGGGGAAGTGGCTACACCTTC
>TRBD2|TRBJ2-3|TRBV9|NA
CASSAVFFGSGDRRISTDTQYF
TGTGCCAGCAGCGCAGTATTTTTTGGTAGCGGGGATAGACGAATCAGCACAGATACGCAGTATTTT
>NA|TRBJ1-3|TRBV6-1|NA
CASSEAWSGNTIYF
TGTGCCAGCAGTGAAGCATGGTCTGGAAACACCATATATTTT
>TRBD2|TRBJ2-1|TRBV19|NA
CASSIGSGRRNEQFF
TGTGCCAGTAGTATCGGTAGCGGGAGGCGTAATGAGCAGTTCTTC
>NA|TRBJ2-7|TRBV29-1|NA
CSASGGSDYEQYF
TGCAGCGCCTCAGGAGGGTCGGACTACGAGCAGTACTTC
>TRBD2|TRBJ2-5|TRBV7-9|once
CASSPLGLAGAETQYF
TGTGCCAGCAGCCCCCTTGGACTAGCGGGGGCGGAGACCCAGTACTTC
>NA|TRBJ2-7|TRBV9|NA
CASSGPLTGDHYEQYF
TGTGCCAGCAGCGGGCCATTGACAGGAGATCACTACGAGCAGTACTTC
>NA|TRBJ1-5|TRBV4-3|NA
CASSQDPSSNQPQHF
TGCGCCAGCAGCCAAGACCCCAGTAGCAATCAGCCCCAGCATTTT
>TRBD2|TRBJ2-3|TRBV4-2|NA
CASSQITGGSGTQYF
TGTGCCAGCAGCCAGATAACGGGAGGGTCCGGTACGCAGTATTTT
>NA|TRBJ2-2|TRBV2|many
CANPPSAGLTGELFF
TGTGCCAACCCGCCCAGCGCAGGTCTTACCGGGGAGCTGTTTTTT
>NA|TRBJ1-2|TRBV7-9|NA
CASSPSDIWNYGYTF
TGTGCCAGCAGCCCTTCGGACATCTGGAACTATGGCTACACCTTC
>NA|TRBJ1-3|TRBV30|NA
CAWSGGPGNTIYF
TGTGCCTGGAGTGGGGGGCCTGGAAACACCATATATTTT
>NA|TRBJ2-5|TRBV5-1|NA
CASKLTGNQETQYF
TGCGCCAGCAAACTAACAGGGAATCAAGAGACCCAGTACTTC
>NA|TRBJ2-7|TRBV19|once
CASSTSRARTHSYEQYF
TGTGCCAGTAGTACGAGCCGCGCACGGACCCACTCCTACGAGCAGTACTTC
>NA|TRBJ2-3|TRBV18|NA
CASSPPNTDTQYF
TGTGCCAGCTCACCACCGAACACAGATACGCAGTATTTT
>NA|TRBJ2-7|TRBV9|NA
CASSSGLSYEQYF
TGTGCCAGCAGTTCGGGACTTTCCTACGAGCAGTACTTC
>NA|TRBJ2-6|TRBV6-1|NA
CASSEKGQAAGANVLTF
TGTGCCAGCAGTGAAAAAGGGCAGGCCGCTGGGGCCAACGTCCTGACTTTC
>NA|TRBJ2-7|TRBV18|NA
CASSPGLGGGGDYEQYF
TGTGCCAGCTCGCCCGGCCTGGGGGGCGGGGGTGACTACGAGCAGTACTTC
>TRBD1|TRBJ2-6|TRBV7-3|NA
CASSPSTGLTSGANVLTF
TGTGCCAGCAGCCCCTCGACAGGGTTAACCTCTGGGGCCAACGTCCTGACTTTC
>NA|TRBJ2-7|TRBV10-1|NA
CASSEVGYEQYF
TGCGCCAGCAGTGAGGTGGGGTACGAGCAGTACTTC
>TRBD2|TRBJ2-7|TRBV6-4|NA
CASSDPRLLLAGGAPSYEQYF
TGTGCCAGCAGTGACCCTAGGCTCCTACTAGCGGGAGGGGCCCCCTCCTACGAGCAGTACTTC
>NA|TRBJ2-1|TRBV4-1|NA
CASSQGRPFSSYNEQFF
TGCGCCAGCAGCCAAGGTCGCCCCTTCAGCTCCTACAATGAGCAGTTCTTC
>NA|TRBJ1-1|TRBV4-1|NA
CASSKGVGGDTEAFF
TGCGCCAGCAGCAAAGGGGTGGGGGGGGACACTGAAGCTTTCTTT
>NA|TRBJ2-7|TRBV12-2|NA
CASRSPKAPGYEQYF
TGTGCAAGTCGCTCCCCCAAGGCTCCAGGCTACGAGCAGTACTTC
>TRBD1|TRBJ2-7|TRBV18|NA
CASSRDRGGNYEQYF
TGTGCCAGCTCGCGGGACAGGGGGGGGAACTACGAGCAGTACTTC
>NA|TRBJ1-1|TRBV19|NA
CASTLQFQGSDRNF
TGTGCCAGTACTTTGCAATTTCAAGGTTCAGATCGGAACTTT
>NA|TRBJ2-2|TRBV4-2|few
CASSRQENTGELFF
TGTGCCAGCAGCCGCCAGGAGAACACCGGGGAGCTGTTTTTT
>TRBD1|TRBJ2-5|TRBV30|NA
CAWSPGQLQETQYF
TGTGCCTGGAGTCCGGGACAGTTACAAGAGACCCAGTACTTC
>TRBD2|TRBJ2-7|TRBV28|NA
CASSLGTSGPYEQYF
TGTGCCAGCAGTTTAGGGACTAGCGGCCCCTACGAGCAGTACTTC
>TRBD1|TRBJ1-2|TRBV6-1|NA
CASSEAGPWGKGTGSGYTF
TGTGCCAGCAGTGAAGCTGGGCCCTGGGGCAAGGGGACAGGGTCGGGCTACACCTTC
>NA|TRBJ2-6|TRBV4-1|NA
CASSQEARANVLTF
TGCGCCAGCAGCCAAGAGGCCAGGGCCAACGTCCTGACTTTC
>NA|TRBJ2-7|TRBV5-1|once
CASSSQGISYEQYF
TGCGCCAGCAGCTCACAGGGTATCTCCTACGAGCAGTACTTC
>NA|TRBJ2-7|TRBV27|few
CASSLRGSPYEQYF
TGTGCCAGCAGTTTAAGGGGGAGTCCCTACGAGCAGTACTTC
>TRBD2|TRBJ2-1|TRBV28|NA
CASSLGTINEQFF
TGTGCCAGCAGTTTAGGGACTATCAATGAGCAGTTCTTC
>NA|TRBJ2-7|TRBV2|NA
CASNVEGFGEQYF
TGTGCCAGCAACGTTGAGGGGTTCGGCGAGCAGTACTTC
>TRBD1|TRBJ2-2|TRBV27|NA
CASSPLGGRTGELFF
TGTGCCAGCAGTCCACTAGGGGGCCGCACCGGGGAGCTGTTTTTT
>NA|TRBJ2-7|TRBV28|NA
CASSSLGPYEQYF
TGTGCCAGCAGTTCCCTGGGACCCTACGAGCAGTACTTC
>NA|TRBJ2-5|TRBV28|NA
CASSMRAGSGETQYF
TGTGCCAGCAGCATGCGCGCCGGGTCGGGTGAGACCCAGTACTTC
>NA|TRBJ2-5|TRBV6-5|NA
CATSRVGETQYF
TGTGCCACCAGCAGGGTGGGGGAGACCCAGTACTTC
>TRBD1|TRBJ2-7|TRBV5-5|NA
CASSYQAGTAYEQYF
TGTGCCAGCAGCTACCAAGCCGGGACAGCCTACGAGCAGTACTTC
>TRBD2|TRBJ2-5|TRBV9|NA
CASSVGGRPQETQYF
TGTGCCAGCAGCGTAGGCGGGAGGCCGCAAGAGACCCAGTACTTC
>NA|TRBJ2-3|TRBV5-4|once
CASSPDGTPITDTQYF
TGTGCCAGCAGCCCGGACGGGACGCCTATCACAGATACGCAGTATTTT
>TRBD1|TRBJ2-7|TRBV2|NA
CASSKGQGLYEQYF
TGTGCCAGCAGTAAGGGACAGGGGTTGTACGAGCAGTACTTC
>NA|TRBJ2-1|TRBV10-3|NA
CAISKKTTGEGNEQFF
TGTGCCATCAGTAAAAAGACGACAGGGGAGGGCAATGAGCAGTTCTTC